The rows below give T cell receptor beta chains drawn from one sample of a study of blood T cell repertoires in COVID-19. Sequenced by immunoSEQ multiplex PCR; TCRdb stores in-frame clones only, minus some. The table lists roughly 480,000 clones, 89% of them singletons. Material: peripheral blood. The receptors originated from a man younger than 30 with COVID-19, enrolled during active disease. Both conserved end residues are part of each CDR3. D genes are given only for firm matches. Expanded clones are given a class, and other clones once, few, many or no size at all.

>.|TRBJ1-5|TRBV4-1|.
TGCGCCAGCAGCCCTACGTTTGGCAGGAGCAATCAGCCCCAGCATTTT
CASSPTFGRSNQPQHF
>.|TRBJ2-1|TRBV5-4|.
TGTGCCAGCAGCCCCCCTGAGGGTGAGCAGTTCTTC
CASSPPEGEQFF
>TRBD1|TRBJ2-2|TRBV10-2|.
TGCGCCAGCATCCCCGGGACAGGGGTAAACGGGGAGCTGTTTTTT
CASIPGTGVNGELFF
>TRBD2|TRBJ2-5|TRBV10-3|.
TGTGCCATCAACCGGGGGGAAGGGGAGACCCAGTACTTC
CAINRGEGETQYF
>TRBD2|TRBJ2-5|TRBV7-9|.
TGTGCCAGCAGCTTACCAGCGGGGGGGCTGGAGACCCAGTACTTC
CASSLPAGGLETQYF
>.|TRBJ1-3|TRBV9|.
TGTGCCAGCAGCCCCCGGACAGTTGGAAACACCATATATTTT
CASSPRTVGNTIYF
>.|TRBJ1-2|TRBV2|.
TGTGCCAGCAGTGAAAACAGGAACTATGGCTACACCTTC
CASSENRNYGYTF
>TRBD1|TRBJ2-5|TRBV5-1|.
TGCGCCAGCAGCCCAGACAGGGGTGAGACCCAGTACTTC
CASSPDRGETQYF
>.|TRBJ1-3|TRBV5-4|once
TGTGCCACCATGAATCTATCTGGAAACACCATATATTTT
CATMNLSGNTIYF
>.|TRBJ1-3|TRBV19|.
TGTGCCAGTAGGAGCATAGGGGGATCTGGAAACACCATATATTTT
CASRSIGGSGNTIYF